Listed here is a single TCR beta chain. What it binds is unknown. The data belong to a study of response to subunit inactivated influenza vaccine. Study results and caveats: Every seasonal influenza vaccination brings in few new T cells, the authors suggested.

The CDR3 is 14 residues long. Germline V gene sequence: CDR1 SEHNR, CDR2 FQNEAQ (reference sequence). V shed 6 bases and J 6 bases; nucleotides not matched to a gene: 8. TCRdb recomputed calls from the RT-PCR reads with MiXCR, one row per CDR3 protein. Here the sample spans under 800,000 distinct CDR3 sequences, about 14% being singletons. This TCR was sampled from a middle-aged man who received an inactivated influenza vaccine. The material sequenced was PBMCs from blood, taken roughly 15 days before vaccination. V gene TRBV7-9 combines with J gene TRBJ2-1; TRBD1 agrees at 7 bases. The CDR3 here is CASRETGSGNEQFF. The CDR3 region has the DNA TGTGCCAGCAGAGAGACAGGGTCGGGCAATGAGCAGTTCTTC.